The 14 T cell receptor beta chains reported below all come from one sample, sequenced in a study of T cells in Graves' hyperthyroidism and ophthalmopathy. From RNA transcripts, TCR beta CDR3 regions were amplified. In the first-round RT-PCR of the TCR CDR3, the HTBI primer set was used. TCRdb re-called the multiplex PCR reads with MiXCR, one entry per CDR3 protein. The sample includes about 600,000 distinct CDR3 sequences, about a sixth of them seen just once. Sample: blood. The receptors were gathered from a woman aged 40 to 55 with Graves' ophthalmopathy.

This clonotype was counted ten times or more. The rearrangement links TRBV6-1 to TRBJ1-1, with D unclear. From germline, CDR1 is MNHNS and CDR2 SASEGT. With 5 bases removed from V and 0 bases from J, the gap between germline ends came to 19 bases. CDR3 length: 17 amino acids. In DNA, the CDR3 is TGTGCCAGCAGTCACTCCTCAGTACCCACCATGAACACTGAAGCTTTCTTT. Protein product: CASSHSSVPTMNTEAFF.

Remarks on this clonotype: A much larger clonotype is one base distant, so this may be a read error. The chain carries TRBV9 and TRBJ2-3; 7 nucleotides align to TRBD1. Germline V gene lookup returns CDR1 SGDLS and CDR2 YYNGEE. The length of the CDR3 is 15 residues. The CDR3 coding sequence is TGTGCCAGCAGCGCCCAGGGGGTACCCACAGATGCGCAGTATTTT. Translation: CASSAQGVPTDAQYF.

The rearrangement uses TRBV6-1 and TRBJ1-4; perhaps TRBD1 as D (6 bases). There are 15 residues in the CDR3. CDR1 MNHNS and CDR2 SASEGT come from the germline V gene. Deletions cut 5 bases from V and 5 bases from J, with 15 bases between. The CDR3 spells CASSPGEGGNEKLFF. For the CDR3, the DNA is TGTGCCAGCAGTCCCGGAGAAGGGGGGAATGAAAAACTGTTTTTT.

Many counts were recorded for this clonotype. DNA for the CDR3: TGTGCCAGCAAGACTAGCCCCGGGACTGAGCAGTTCTTC. As protein: CASKTSPGTEQFF. The rearrangement joins TRBV6-1 to TRBJ2-1; 7 nucleotides align to TRBD2. V lost 7 bases and J lost 9; bases outside the gene matches: 9. The CDR3 sequence is 13 residues long. Germline V CDR1 and CDR2: MNHNS, SASEGT.

Many counts were recorded for this clonotype. The rearrangement joins TRBV6-1 to TRBJ1-1, with D hard to call. The germline gives CDR1 MNHNS, CDR2 SASEGT. CDR3 size: 13 residues. Trimming took off 3 bases at V and 4 bases at J, with 9 bases between the two ends. The CDR3 here is CASSDRIRTEAFF. The CDR3 region has the DNA TGTGCCAGCAGTGATAGGATTCGCACTGAAGCTTTCTTT.

The chain uses TRBV10-3 and TRBJ1-2, with D perhaps matching TRBD1 (5 bases). V lost 6 bases, J lost 3 bases, and 11 bases lay in between. In germline, CDR1 is ENHRY, CDR2 SYGVKD. CDR3 length equals 13 residues. In DNA, the CDR3 is TGTGCCATCAGCGTGACAGCCGACTATGGCTACACCTTC. It translates to CAISVTADYGYTF.

This clonotype turned up a few times. The J gene is TRBJ2-1, the V gene TRBV19, with D possibly TRBD1 on 5 matching bases. The CDR3 sequence is 16 residues long. The germline V gene has CDR1 LNHDA and CDR2 SQIVND (reference sequence). Trimming removed 3 bases from V and 0 bases from J, with 12 bases in between. The CDR3 is CASSILGQISYNEQFF. The DNA of the CDR3 is TGTGCCAGTAGTATTCTGGGGCAGATCTCCTACAATGAGCAGTTCTTC. Full variable domain (rest looked up from reference TRBV19 and TRBJ2-1): DGGITQSPKYLFRKEGQNVTLSCEQNLNHDAMYWYRQDPGQGLRLIYYSQIVNDFQKGDIAEGYSVSREKKESFPLTVTSAQKNPTAFYLCASSILGQISYNEQFFGPGTRLTVL.

This clonotype occurred many times. The chain employs TRBV12-3 or TRBV12-4 and TRBJ2-5; D gene unclear. V was pared by 2 bases and J by 3 bases, with 16 bases between. CDR3 size: 16 residues. The CDR3 here is CASSLNWIGLKETQYF. DNA of the CDR3: TGTGCCAGCAGTTTAAACTGGATAGGGCTTAAAGAGACCCAGTACTTC.

Many counts were recorded for this clonotype. This chain connects TRBV12-5 to TRBJ2-5, with 13 bases matching TRBD2. The CDR3 has 17 residues. J was trimmed by 2 bases and V by 5 bases; bases with no gene match: 8. Germline lookup yields CDR1 LGHNT and CDR2 FRNRAP. CDR3 nucleotide sequence: TGTGCTAGTGGTATCGGGACTAGCGGGATCGATCAAGAGACCCAGTACTTC. Translation: CASGIGTSGIDQETQYF.

This clonotype was seen at least ten times. CDR3 nucleotide sequence: TGTGCCAGCAAGGGACAGGGGTCCTACGAGCAGTACTTC. Translated, it gives CASKGQGSYEQYF. The chain uses TRBV28 and TRBJ2-7, with 10 bases that match TRBD1. Per germline, CDR1 MDHEN and CDR2 SYDVKM. The ends lost 7 bases at V and 1 base at J; junction bases unmatched: 1. This CDR3 contains 13 residues.

CDR3 residues: CASSSPGQVTETQYF. CDR3 DNA: TGTGCCAGCAGCTCCCCGGGACAGGTGACAGAGACCCAGTACTTC. The V gene is TRBV7-2, the J gene TRBJ2-5; 8 bases agree with TRBD1. Trimming cost V 4 bases and J 4 bases; bases outside gene matches: 8. Germline V gene sequence: CDR1 SGHTA, CDR2 FQGNSA. The CDR3 sequence is 15 residues long.

This clonotype has a count of ten or more. The chain joins TRBV20-1 to TRBJ2-5; tentatively, D is TRBD1 (5 bases). V was cut by 4 bases and J by 4 bases, with 19 bases left in between. The CDR3 has 15 amino acids. Germline-derived CDR1 and CDR2 are DFQATT and SNEGSKA (reference sequence). The CDR3 spells CSAKRTLTVSETQYF. The CDR3 DNA is TGCAGTGCTAAGCGAACTCTGACAGTTTCAGAGACCCAGTACTTC.

This clonotype was detected many times. The chain is built from TRBV20-1 and TRBJ2-1; 7 bases line up with TRBD2. CDR1 and CDR2 from the germline V gene are DFQATT and SNEGSKA (reference sequence). V shed 1 base, J shed 0 bases, and the junction held 6 bases outside the gene matches. The CDR3 is made up of 16 amino acids. The CDR3 is CSARGVGGSSYNEQFF. In nucleotides, the CDR3 is TGCAGTGCTAGAGGCGTGGGGGGGAGCTCCTACAATGAGCAGTTCTTC.

This clonotype was recorded a few times. This sequence joins TRBV19 and TRBJ1-5, with 9 bases fitting TRBD1. The V gene end was trimmed by 5 bases and the J gene end by 5 bases; junction bases not matched to a gene: 7. The V gene's germline CDR1 is LNHDA and CDR2 SQIVND (reference sequence). This CDR3 comprises 15 residues. The CDR3 here is CASSPQGQGYQPQHF. CDR3 nucleotide sequence: TGTGCCAGTAGTCCCCAGGGACAGGGATATCAGCCCCAGCATTTT.